A selection of T cell receptor beta chains follows, all from one sample in a study of T cells in Graves' hyperthyroidism and ophthalmopathy. Each CDR3 protein is one row after TCRdb ran MiXCR on the multiplex PCR reads. The profile shows over 700,000 distinct CDR3 sequences, 35% of them singletons. Sequenced input: blood. The source is a woman between 40 and 50 years old with Graves' hyperthyroidism. Both conserved end residues are part of each CDR3. The order of the fields is V gene, D gene, J gene, clone size, CDR3 protein, CDR3 DNA. A D gene is named only where the DNA matches it firmly. Where a row states a size, it is once, few, many or the class of an expanded clone; other rows omit it.

TRBV9	.	TRBJ2-2	.	CASSVGGSGGELFF	TGTGCCAGCAGCGTCGGGGGCTCGGGCGGGGAGCTGTTTTTT
TRBV10-3	.	TRBJ2-7	many	CAISEQSQGQGYEQYF	TGTGCCATCAGTGAGCAGAGTCAGGGCCAGGGCTACGAGCAGTACTTC
TRBV3-1	TRBD2	TRBJ2-7	few	CASTSRGVSYEQYF	TGTGCCAGCACCTCACGGGGGGTGTCCTACGAGCAGTACTTC
TRBV4-3	TRBD1	TRBJ2-5	many	CASSQELGQQLGETQYF	TGCGCCAGCAGCCAAGAATTGGGACAGCAACTGGGCGAGACCCAGTACTTC
TRBV10-3	TRBD1	TRBJ1-1	.	CAISPRGRMETEAFF	TGTGCCATCAGTCCCAGGGGGCGTATGGAAACTGAAGCTTTCTTT
TRBV20-1	TRBD1	TRBJ1-1	few	CSARSRIRGHGTEAFF	TGCAGTGCTAGGAGCCGAATCAGGGGGCATGGGACTGAAGCTTTCTTT
TRBV20-1	.	TRBJ1-5	.	CSALSLRENQPQHF	TGCAGTGCTCTCTCTCTGCGGGAGAATCAGCCCCAGCATTTT
TRBV29-1	TRBD1	TRBJ1-2	many	CSGIGTGRGLNYGYTF	TGCAGCGGAATCGGGACAGGCCGAGGGTTAAACTATGGCTACACCTTC
TRBV6-5	.	TRBJ1-1	.	CASSYTPGGSTEAFF	TGTGCCAGCAGTTACACACCCGGTGGGAGCACTGAAGCTTTCTTT
TRBV4-3	.	TRBJ2-7	.	CASSQGLSGAAGEQYF	TGCGCCAGCAGCCAAGGTCTGTCAGGGGCTGCGGGCGAGCAGTACTTC
TRBV29-1	.	TRBJ2-3	.	CSVEGGLPSTDTQYF	TGCAGCGTTGAGGGTGGGTTACCGAGCACAGATACGCAGTATTTT
TRBV19	.	TRBJ1-2	.	CASSLSGRVHGYTF	TGTGCCAGCAGTTTATCCGGACGGGTGCATGGCTACACCTTC
TRBV4-3	.	TRBJ2-7	.	CASSQVEWGSYEQYF	TGCGCCAGCAGCCAAGTCGAATGGGGCTCCTACGAGCAGTACTTC
TRBV5-1	TRBD2	TRBJ2-7	.	CASSLSLSSGSYEQYF	TGCGCCAGCAGCTTGAGTCTGTCTAGCGGTTCCTACGAGCAGTACTTC
TRBV6-5	.	TRBJ2-2	few	CASALLATNTGELFF	TGTGCCAGTGCCCTACTAGCTACTAACACCGGGGAGCTGTTTTTT
TRBV10-3	TRBD1	TRBJ1-2	.	CAISESTGADYGYTF	TGTGCCATCAGTGAGTCGACAGGGGCCGACTATGGCTACACCTTC
TRBV2	.	TRBJ1-2	many	CASSEVPVYGYTF	TGTGCCAGCAGTGAAGTCCCCGTCTATGGCTACACCTTC
TRBV24-1	.	TRBJ2-3	.	CATGRGTTDTQYF	TGTGCCACCGGGCGAGGCACCACAGATACGCAGTATTTT
TRBV15	.	TRBJ1-2	.	CATSRDETNYGYTF	TGTGCCACCAGCAGAGATGAAACTAACTATGGCTACACCTTC
TRBV2	.	TRBJ1-1	few	CASSDGQKMNTGAFF	TGTGCCAGCAGTGACGGTCAGAAAATGAACACTGGAGCTTTCTTT
TRBV5-4	.	TRBJ2-7	.	CASSLVANEQYF	TGTGCCAGCAGCTTAGTGGCCAATGAGCAGTACTTC
TRBV7-9	.	TRBJ2-7	many	CASSLGAREYEQYF	TGTGCCAGCAGCTTGGGGGCCAGGGAGTACGAGCAGTACTTC
TRBV7-2	.	TRBJ2-7	.	CASSLIGGAAYEQYF	TGTGCCAGCAGCTTGATTGGGGGCGCCGCCTACGAGCAGTACTTC
TRBV12-3/TRBV12-4	TRBD1	TRBJ1-1	many	CASSLRGQANTEAFF	TGTGCCAGCAGTTTAAGGGGACAGGCTAACACTGAAGCTTTCTTT
TRBV7-3	TRBD2	TRBJ2-7	many	CASSPGLAGFYEQYF	TGTGCCAGCAGCCCGGGACTAGCGGGTTTCTACGAGCAGTACTTC
TRBV30	.	TRBJ1-1	.	CAWSGAADFTEAFF	TGTGCCTGGAGTGGGGCGGCGGATTTCACTGAAGCTTTCTTT
TRBV4-3	.	TRBJ1-1	.	CASSQGGRGTEAFF	TGCGCCAGCAGCCAAGGGGGGCGCGGCACTGAAGCTTTCTTT
TRBV19	.	TRBJ1-1	few	CASSISDDVNTEAFF	TGTGCCAGTAGTATAAGCGACGACGTGAACACTGAAGCTTTCTTT
TRBV15	.	TRBJ1-2	.	CATSRDIFANYGYTF	TGTGCCACCAGCAGAGATATCTTCGCTAACTATGGCTACACCTTC
TRBV11-2	.	TRBJ2-2	.	CVSSLGGGAEYTGELFF	TGTGTCAGCAGCTTAGGGGGCGGGGCGGAATACACCGGGGAGCTGTTTTTT
TRBV25-1	.	TRBJ1-2	.	CASLVGAKDGYTF	TGTGCCAGCTTAGTGGGGGCTAAGGATGGCTACACCTTC
TRBV7-2	TRBD2	TRBJ2-3	.	CASSPSGRGGRDTQYF	TGTGCCAGCAGCCCCTCGGGTCGGGGGGGCCGAGATACGCAGTATTTT
TRBV5-1	TRBD1	TRBJ1-1	.	CASSLDIGQGMGEAFF	TGCGCCAGCAGCTTGGATATCGGACAGGGGATGGGTGAAGCTTTCTTT
TRBV7-9	.	TRBJ2-7	.	CASRLEPYGQYF	TGTGCCAGCAGATTGGAACCCTACGGGCAGTACTTC
TRBV2	.	TRBJ1-2	.	CARADPQGPNYGYTF	TGTGCCAGAGCAGACCCCCAGGGTCCTAACTATGGCTACACCTTC
TRBV7-9	.	TRBJ1-2	few	CASRTVSNYGYTF	TGTGCCAGCAGGACAGTATCTAACTATGGCTACACCTTC
TRBV7-2	.	TRBJ2-7	once	CASSLISGGDYEQYF	TGTGCCAGCAGCCTGATTAGCGGAGGGGACTACGAGCAGTACTTC
TRBV10-3	.	TRBJ1-6	.	CASSSKVPKDSPLHF	TGTGCCAGCAGTTCCAAGGTCCCGAAGGACTCACCCCTCCACTTT
TRBV7-8	.	TRBJ2-2	many	CASRDDITTSSSGELFF	TGTGCCAGCAGGGACGACATTACAACGTCTAGTTCCGGGGAGCTGTTTTTT
TRBV19	.	TRBJ1-1	many	CASSINFGGKRTEAFF	TGTGCCAGTAGTATTAATTTCGGGGGTAAGAGGACTGAAGCTTTCTTT
TRBV29-1	TRBD1	TRBJ2-3	few	CSGVIGTGATDTQYF	TGCAGCGGCGTCATCGGGACAGGGGCCACAGATACGCAGTATTTT
TRBV7-2	TRBD2	TRBJ2-6	.	CAISSILRGSAGANVLTF	TGTGCCATCTCCTCGATACTGCGGGGGAGCGCTGGGGCCAACGTCCTGACTTTC
TRBV25-1	.	TRBJ1-1	many	CASSDWTENTEAFF	TGTGCCAGCAGTGATTGGACAGAGAACACTGAAGCTTTCTTT
TRBV5-5	.	TRBJ1-6	.	CASSLDGTGLYSPLHF	TGTGCCAGCAGCTTGGATGGGACCGGATTGTATTCACCCCTCCACTTT
TRBV12-3/TRBV12-4	.	TRBJ1-1	.	CASGIYKTVTEAFF	TGTGCCAGCGGAATATATAAGACAGTCACTGAAGCTTTCTTT